These 5 T cell receptor beta chains share one sample of origin, sequenced in a study of cytomegalovirus exposure and HLA in healthy donors. 60 Vbeta and 13 Jbeta primers were used in PCR. TCRdb's table, derived via immunoSEQ multiplex PCR, lists solely in-frame clones and lacks some. The sample has under 200,000 clones; around nine tenths are singletons. Material for sequencing was PBMCs. The receptors come from a woman aged 18-29 years in good health and CMV-seronegative.

This chain joins TRBV19 and TRBJ2-3, with a weak D call TRBD2 (6 bases). This CDR3 is built from 16 residues. V gave up 3 bases and J gave up 2 bases, with 15 bases separating them. CDR1 and CDR2 (germline): LNHDA, SQIVND (reference sequence). The CDR3 reads CASSIGGGSHTDTQYF. The CDR3 DNA sequence: TGTGCCAGTAGTATTGGAGGAGGGTCACACACAGATACGCAGTATTTT. The full variable domain, its missing parts supplied by reference TRBV19 and TRBJ2-3, is DGGITQSPKYLFRKEGQNVTLSCEQNLNHDAMYWYRQDPGQGLRLIYYSQIVNDFQKGDIAEGYSVSREKKESFPLTVTSAQKNPTAFYLCASSIGGGSHTDTQYFGPGTRLTVL.

The J gene is TRBJ2-7, the V gene TRBV5-1; the match to TRBD2 covers 10 bases. The V gene end was trimmed by 1 base and the J gene end by 7 bases; junction bases not matched to a gene: 14. The CDR3 spans 17 residues. From germline, CDR1 is SGHRS and CDR2 YFSETQ. This CDR3 is CASSLMGSGRAPREQYF. For the CDR3, the DNA is TGCGCCAGCAGCTTGATGGGAAGCGGGAGGGCCCCAAGGGAGCAGTACTTC. Using reference TRBV5-1 and TRBJ2-7 for the parts outside the CDR3, the full variable domain is KAGVTQTPRYLIKTRGQQVTLSCSPISGHRSVSWYQQTPGQGLQFLFEYFSETQRNKGNFPGRFSGRQFSNSRSEMNVSTLELGDSALYLCASSLMGSGRAPREQYFGPGTRLTVT.

This chain joins TRBV6-5 and TRBJ2-3, with TRBD2 identical over 8 bases. CDR1 MNHEY and CDR2 SVGAGI come from the germline V gene. The junction had 2 bases not matched to a gene; V was cut back by 0 bases and J by 3 bases. This CDR3 is built from 15 residues. CDR3 protein: CASSYSAGATDTQYF. The DNA for the CDR3 is TGTGCCAGCAGTTACTCAGCGGGGGCGACAGATACGCAGTATTTT.

J is TRBJ2-5 and V is TRBV10-3, with a possible D match to TRBD2 (6 bases). Germline loops: CDR1 ENHRY, CDR2 SYGVKD. Trimming took off 4 bases at V and 0 bases at J, with 6 bases between the two ends. The CDR3 consists of 13 residues. The CDR3 sequence is CAISGGNQETQYF. CDR3 bases: TGTGCCATCAGTGGCGGGAACCAAGAGACCCAGTACTTC.

This chain joins TRBV25-1 and TRBJ2-1; 8 positions match TRBD1. The CDR3 length is 16 residues. Per germline, CDR1 MGHDK and CDR2 SYGVNS. The junction had 12 bases not matched to a gene; V was cut back by 4 bases and J by 7 bases. CDR3 sequence: CASSAVAGGILNEQFF. The DNA of the CDR3 is TGTGCCAGCAGTGCGGTTGCAGGGGGCATTTTAAATGAGCAGTTCTTC.